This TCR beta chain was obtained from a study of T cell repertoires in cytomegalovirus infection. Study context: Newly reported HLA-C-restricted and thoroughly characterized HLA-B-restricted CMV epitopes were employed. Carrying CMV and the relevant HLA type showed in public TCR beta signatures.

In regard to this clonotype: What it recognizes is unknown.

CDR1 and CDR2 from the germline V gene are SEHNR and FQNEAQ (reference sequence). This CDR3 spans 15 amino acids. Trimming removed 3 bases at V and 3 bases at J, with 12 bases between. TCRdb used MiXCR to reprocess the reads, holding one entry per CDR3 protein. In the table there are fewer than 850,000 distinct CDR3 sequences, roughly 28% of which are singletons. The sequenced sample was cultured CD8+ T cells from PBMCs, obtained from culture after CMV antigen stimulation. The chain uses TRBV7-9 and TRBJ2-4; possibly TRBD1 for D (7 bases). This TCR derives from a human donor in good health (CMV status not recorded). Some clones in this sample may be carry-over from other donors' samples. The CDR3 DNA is TGTGCCAGCAGCTTCCACAGGGGAGGCAAAAACATTCAGTACTTC. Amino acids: CASSFHRGGKNIQYF.